This TCR beta chain was recorded in a study of beta chain features in type 1 diabetes. Overall study findings and caveats: Shortening that was moderate but significant affected the TCRB CDR3s of Type 1 diabetes patients in all four CD4+ subsets. A potential influence of HLA type upon TCRB rearrangement remained unresolved herein. Reduced insertions and increased deletions marked VDJ junctions in type 1 diabetes patients.

All of the isolated RNA was reverse transcribed, so expressed TCRB transcripts were sequenced. The repertoire was sequenced with immunoSEQ multiplex PCR; TCRdb's copy has only in-frame clones and lacks some. The table has more than 300,000 clones, roughly 12% seen once. The V and J ends lost 6 bases and 2 bases, in that order; junction bases with no gene match: 6. This CDR3 is 15 amino acids long. Per the germline V gene, CDR1 is MNHNY and CDR2 is SVGAGI (reference sequence). A remark on this clone: What it binds is unknown.

This clonotype was obtained from a man between 18 and 35 years old in good health. The sample taken for sequencing was naive CD4+ T cells from blood. The chain carries TRBV6-6 and TRBJ2-7, with 11 bases that match TRBD2. CDR3 nucleotides: TGTGCCAGCAGCCGTAGCGGGGGGGGACCCTACGAGCAGTACTTC. Translation: CASSRSGGGPYEQYF.